The clone carrying this T cell receptor (beta chain) was seen ten or more times. The antigen is unknown. The data belong to a study of response to subunit inactivated influenza vaccine. TCRdb re-derived calls from the RT-PCR reads in MiXCR, one entry per CDR3 protein. This table has 490,000 or so distinct CDR3 sequences, 7.6% appearing once. V was shortened by 0 bases and J by 4 bases, with 10 bases between the two germline ends. The CDR3 is 15 residues long. Per germline, CDR1 LGHNA and CDR2 YSLEER. Study-wide points: Authors suggested seasonal influenza vaccinations each recruit few new T cells.

This chain connects TRBV4-3 to TRBJ2-1; possibly TRBD2 for D (5 bases). The specimen was PBMCs from blood, collected about 23 months after vaccination. This clonotype was sampled from a man in his fifties or sixties who received an inactivated influenza vaccine. The DNA of the CDR3 is TGCGCCAGCAGCCAAGATCTAAGGGAGTACAATGAGCAGTTCTTC. Residues: CASSQDLREYNEQFF.